This T cell receptor beta chain originates from a study of metastatic and nonmetastatic thyroid tumors. Patients underwent thyroid surgery, and none had received any treatment before it. The CDR3 sequence is 16 residues long. The ends were cut back, 4 bases at V and 5 bases at J, with 18 bases in the middle. Per germline, CDR1 SGHRS and CDR2 YFSETQ. In its sample, this clone was seen many times. With MiXCR, TCRdb called clones anew from the PCR reads. The sample has just over 20,000 clones; around 12% are singletons. The sample was blood. The TCR originated in a female donor with papillary thyroid cancer or a benign thyroid nodule (not recorded which). Some clones in this sample may be carry-over from other donors' samples. This chain connects TRBV5-1 to TRBJ2-2; D remains unclear. The CDR3 protein is CASSQSRGRQTGELFF. CDR3 sequence (DNA): TGCGCCAGCAGCCAGTCGCGAGGAAGGCAGACCGGGGAGCTGTTTTTT.